The TCR beta chain under discussion was sequenced for a study of T cells in Graves' hyperthyroidism and ophthalmopathy. Turning to the study itself: Peripheral blood was obtained at initial diagnosis, preceding any treatment.

TCR beta CDR3 regions were amplified from RNA. HTBI primers were the set used in a first-round RT-PCR of the TCR CDR3. TCRdb re-derived calls from the multiplex PCR reads in MiXCR, one entry per CDR3 protein. Among about 260,000 distinct CDR3 sequences listed, less than 20% were seen once. The study excluded patients with uncontrolled infection, other autoimmune disease, pregnancy or lactation. Diagnoses rested on clinical symptoms, serum thyroxine and TRAb, thyroid ultrasound and orbital computed tomography. Study observations and caveats: Blood also showed most of the thyroid clonotypes that were expanded above 0.001.

This CDR3 comprises 17 residues. In the case of this clonotype: The antigen is not known.

The receptor comes from a young woman with Graves' ophthalmopathy. J is TRBJ2-2 and V is TRBV3-2; the D call in the table, TRBD2, was not verified against the DNA. TRBV3-2 is termed a pseudogene. What was sequenced was blood. The CDR3 coding sequence is TGTGCCAGCAGCGACCGGACTAGCGGGAGTTTCACCGGGGAGCTGTTTTTT. Translated: CASSDRTSGSFTGELFF.